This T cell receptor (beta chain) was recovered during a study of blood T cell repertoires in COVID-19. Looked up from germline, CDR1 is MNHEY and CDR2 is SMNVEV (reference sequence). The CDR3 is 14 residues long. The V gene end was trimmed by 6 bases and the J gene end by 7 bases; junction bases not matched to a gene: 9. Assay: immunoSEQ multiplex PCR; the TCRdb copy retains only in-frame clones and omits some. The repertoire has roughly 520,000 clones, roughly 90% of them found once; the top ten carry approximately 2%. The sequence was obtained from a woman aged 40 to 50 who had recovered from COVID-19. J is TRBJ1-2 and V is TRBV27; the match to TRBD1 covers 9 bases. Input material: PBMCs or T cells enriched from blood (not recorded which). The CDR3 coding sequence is TGTGCCAGCAGGGACCCACAGGGGGCGGGTGGCTACACCTTC. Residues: CASRDPQGAGGYTF.